The rows below give T cell receptor beta chains drawn from one sample of a study of OX40 agonist ivuxolimab in advanced cancers. TCRdb's copy holds only in-frame clones and misses some; the assay was immunoSEQ multiplex PCR. Of 70,000 to 80,000 clones in the sample, roughly 77% were seen once. The sequences come from CD4+ or CD8+ T cells sorted from blood, collected in a trial of the OX40 agonist ivuxolimab. Receptor source: an adult with an advanced solid tumor such as melanoma, head and neck, liver or kidney cancer. Each CDR3 is given with its conserved first and last residue. The order of the fields is D gene, J gene, CDR3 length, clone size, V gene, CDR3 DNA, CDR3 protein. D genes are given only for firm matches. The listing skips clone size in some rows; elsewhere it reads once, few, many or a size class.

NA	TRBJ1-1	12	NA	TRBV7-2	TGTGCCAGCAGCTTAGATGTGATGGAAGCTTTCTTT	CASSLDVMEAFF
NA	TRBJ2-3	14	NA	TRBV5-1	TGCGCCAGCAGCTTGGGTGGTTACACAGATACGCAGTATTTT	CASSLGGYTDTQYF
TRBD2	TRBJ2-7	13	NA	TRBV11-1	TGTGCCAGCAGCTTACATCGGGGGGACGAGCAGTACTTC	CASSLHRGDEQYF
NA	TRBJ1-1	15	NA	TRBV5-1	TGCGCCAGCAGCTTGCAGGGCTTGGGAGACACTGAAGCTTTCTTT	CASSLQGLGDTEAFF
TRBD1	TRBJ1-2	13	few	TRBV7-2	TGTGCCAGCAGACGGAGACAGGGTTATGGCTACACCTTC	CASRRRQGYGYTF
NA	TRBJ2-7	13	NA	TRBV7-2	TGTGCCAGCAGCTTAGGAGGAGGAGGCTCTCACCACTTC	CASSLGGGGSHHF
NA	TRBJ1-2	13	NA	TRBV7-9	TGTGCCAGCAGCCGAAGCGAGGGCGAAGGCTACACCTTC	CASSRSEGEGYTF
NA	TRBJ1-3	13	NA	TRBV29-1	TGCAGCGCTCGGGACCCCATAGGAAACACCATATATTTT	CSARDPIGNTIYF
NA	TRBJ1-6	13	NA	TRBV6-5	TGTGCCAGCAGGTCCGGGACTCCTGCCCCCCTCCACTTT	CASRSGTPAPLHF
NA	TRBJ1-1	13	NA	TRBV27	TGTGCCAGCAGTTTCGGGGGGCTGACTGAAGCTTTCTTT	CASSFGGLTEAFF
NA	TRBJ2-6	14	NA	TRBV5-1	TGCGCCAGCAGCTTCATCTCTGGGGCCAACGTCCTGACTTTC	CASSFISGANVLTF
NA	TRBJ2-7	15	NA	TRBV19	TGTGCCAGTAGTATTTTTTTGGGGCGAGCCCACGAGCAGTACTTC	CASSIFLGRAHEQYF
NA	TRBJ1-1	15	few	TRBV6-5	TGTGCCAGCAGTTACGGGCGGGAAGCTAACACTGAAGCTTTCTTT	CASSYGREANTEAFF
TRBD1	TRBJ1-4	16	once	TRBV10-3	TGTGCCATCAGTGACGGGGGGACAGGGTTGAATGAAAAACTGTTTTTT	CAISDGGTGLNEKLFF
NA	TRBJ2-3	14	NA	TRBV6-5	TGTGCCAGCAGTTCCCCGAACTGGCCAGATACGCAGTATTTT	CASSSPNWPDTQYF